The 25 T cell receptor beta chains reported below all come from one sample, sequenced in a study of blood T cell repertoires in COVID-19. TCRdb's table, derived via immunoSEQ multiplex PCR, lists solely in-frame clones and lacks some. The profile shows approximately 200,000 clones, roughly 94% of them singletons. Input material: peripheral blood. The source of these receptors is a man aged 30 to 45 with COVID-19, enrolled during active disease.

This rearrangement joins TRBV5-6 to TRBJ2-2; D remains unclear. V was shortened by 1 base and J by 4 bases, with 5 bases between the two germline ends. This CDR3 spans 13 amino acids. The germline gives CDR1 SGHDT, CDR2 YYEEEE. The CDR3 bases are TGTGCCAGCAGCTTGTACTCCACCGGGGAGCTGTTTTTT. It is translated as CASSLYSTGELFF.

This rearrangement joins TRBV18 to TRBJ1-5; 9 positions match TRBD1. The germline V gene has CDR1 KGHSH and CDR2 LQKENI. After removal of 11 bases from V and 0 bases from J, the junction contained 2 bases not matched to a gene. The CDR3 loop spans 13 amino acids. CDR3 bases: TGTGCCGCGGGACAGGGTAGCAATCAGCCCCAGCATTTT. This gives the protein CAAGQGSNQPQHF.

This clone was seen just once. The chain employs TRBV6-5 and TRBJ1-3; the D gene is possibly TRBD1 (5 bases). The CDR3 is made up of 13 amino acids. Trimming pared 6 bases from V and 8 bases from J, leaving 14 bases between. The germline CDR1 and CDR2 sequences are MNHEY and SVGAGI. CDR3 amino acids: CASRGILGDTIYF. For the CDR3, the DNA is TGTGCCAGCAGAGGGATTCTAGGGGACACCATATATTTT.

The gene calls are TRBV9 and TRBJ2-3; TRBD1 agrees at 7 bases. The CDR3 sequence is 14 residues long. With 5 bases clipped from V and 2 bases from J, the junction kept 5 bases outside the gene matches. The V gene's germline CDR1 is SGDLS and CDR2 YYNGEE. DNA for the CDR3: TGTGCCAGCAGTGGACAGGTTTCCACAGATACGCAGTATTTT. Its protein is CASSGQVSTDTQYF.

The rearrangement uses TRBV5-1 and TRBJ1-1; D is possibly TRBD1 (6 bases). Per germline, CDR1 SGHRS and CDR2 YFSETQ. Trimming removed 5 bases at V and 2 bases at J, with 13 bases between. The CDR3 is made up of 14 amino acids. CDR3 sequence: CASSGFRGNTEAFF. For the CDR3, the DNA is TGCGCCAGCAGTGGTTTCAGGGGAAACACTGAAGCTTTCTTT.

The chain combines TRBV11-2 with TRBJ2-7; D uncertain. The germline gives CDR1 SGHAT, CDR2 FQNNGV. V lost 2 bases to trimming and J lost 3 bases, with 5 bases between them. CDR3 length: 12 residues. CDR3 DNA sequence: TGTGCCAGCAGCTTAACATTCTACGAGCAGTACTTC. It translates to CASSLTFYEQYF.

The CDR3 loop is CASKYLGPGPLHF. The CDR3 nucleotides read TGTGCCAGTAAATATCTAGGGCCGGGGCCCCTCCACTTT. This chain links TRBV6-5 with TRBJ1-6; no clear D. The CDR3 has 13 residues. Trimming left V 9 bases short and J 13 bases short, with 19 bases between. Germline lookup yields CDR1 MNHEY and CDR2 SVGAGI.

DNA for the CDR3: TGCGCCAGCAGCTTAGAGACGGGACAGAGTGGAAACACCATATATTTT. The encoded protein is CASSLETGQSGNTIYF. The chain couples TRBV5-1 to TRBJ1-3; 7 bases are a match to TRBD1. Germline V gives CDR1 SGHRS, CDR2 YFSETQ. With V trimmed by 2 bases and J by 3 bases, 8 bases remained unmatched. The CDR3 contains 16 residues.

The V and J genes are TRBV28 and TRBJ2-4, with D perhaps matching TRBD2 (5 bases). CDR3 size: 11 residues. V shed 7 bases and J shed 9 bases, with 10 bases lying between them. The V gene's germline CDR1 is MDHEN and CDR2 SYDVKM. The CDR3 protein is CASTARAIQYF. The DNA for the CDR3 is TGTGCCAGCACCGCGCGGGCCATTCAGTACTTC. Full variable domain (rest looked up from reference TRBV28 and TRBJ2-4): DVKVTQSSRYLVKRTGEKVFLECVQDMDHENMFWYRQDPGLGLRLIYFSYDVKMKEKGDIPEGYSVSREKKERFSLILESASTNQTSMYLCASTARAIQYFGAGTRLSVL.

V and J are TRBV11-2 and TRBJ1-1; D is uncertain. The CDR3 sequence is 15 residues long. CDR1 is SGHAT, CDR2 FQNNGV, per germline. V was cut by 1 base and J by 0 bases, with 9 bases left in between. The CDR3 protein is CASSLGTNMNTEAFF. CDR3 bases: TGTGCCAGCAGCTTAGGAACGAACATGAACACTGAAGCTTTCTTT.

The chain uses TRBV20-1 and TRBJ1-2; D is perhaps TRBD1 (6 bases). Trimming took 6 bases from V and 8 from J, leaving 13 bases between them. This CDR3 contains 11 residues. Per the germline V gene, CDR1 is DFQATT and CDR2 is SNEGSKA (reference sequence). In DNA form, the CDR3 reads TGCAGTGCGCAAGGACAGAAGGGCTACACCTTC. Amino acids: CSAQGQKGYTF.

CDR3 amino acids: CASSLGTSGETDTQYF. The CDR3 DNA is TGTGCCAGCAGCCTCGGGACTAGCGGGGAAACAGATACGCAGTATTTT. The chain employs TRBV7-9 and TRBJ2-3, with TRBD2 matching over 13 bases. The trim removed 5 bases at V and 3 bases at J, leaving 5 bases unmatched. Germline V gives CDR1 SEHNR, CDR2 FQNEAQ (reference sequence). The CDR3 consists of 16 residues.

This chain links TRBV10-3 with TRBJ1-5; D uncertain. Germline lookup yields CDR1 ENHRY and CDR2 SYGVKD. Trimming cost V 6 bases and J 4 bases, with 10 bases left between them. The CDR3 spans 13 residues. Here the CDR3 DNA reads TGTGCCATCAGAGAAGACGGGAATCAGCCCCAGCATTTT. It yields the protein CAIREDGNQPQHF.

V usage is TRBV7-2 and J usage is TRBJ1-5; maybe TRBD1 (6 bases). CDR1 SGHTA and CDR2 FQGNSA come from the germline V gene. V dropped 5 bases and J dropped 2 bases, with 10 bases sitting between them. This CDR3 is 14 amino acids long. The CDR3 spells CASSDRTGNQPQHF. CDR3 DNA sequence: TGTGCCAGCAGCGATAGGACAGGCAATCAGCCCCAGCATTTT.

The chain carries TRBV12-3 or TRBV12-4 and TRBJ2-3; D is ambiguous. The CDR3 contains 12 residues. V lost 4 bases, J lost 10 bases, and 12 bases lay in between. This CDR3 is CASSYGVIAQYF. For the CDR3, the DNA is TGTGCCAGCAGTTATGGAGTGATTGCGCAGTATTTT.

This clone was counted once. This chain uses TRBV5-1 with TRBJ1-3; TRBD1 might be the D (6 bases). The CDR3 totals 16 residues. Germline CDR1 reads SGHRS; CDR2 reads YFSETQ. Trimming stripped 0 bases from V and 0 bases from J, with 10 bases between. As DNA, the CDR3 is TGCGCCAGCAGCTTGGATGGGGGCGCCTCTGGAAACACCATATATTTT. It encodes CASSLDGGASGNTIYF.

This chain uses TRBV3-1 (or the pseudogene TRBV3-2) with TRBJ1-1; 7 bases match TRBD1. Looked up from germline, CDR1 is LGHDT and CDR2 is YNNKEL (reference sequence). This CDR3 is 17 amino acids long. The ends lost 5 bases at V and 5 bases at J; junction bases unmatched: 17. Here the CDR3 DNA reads TGTGCCAGCAGCGTCCGGGTAGGGGGCGTCGTGGGGACTGAAGCTTTCTTT. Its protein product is CASSVRVGGVVGTEAFF.

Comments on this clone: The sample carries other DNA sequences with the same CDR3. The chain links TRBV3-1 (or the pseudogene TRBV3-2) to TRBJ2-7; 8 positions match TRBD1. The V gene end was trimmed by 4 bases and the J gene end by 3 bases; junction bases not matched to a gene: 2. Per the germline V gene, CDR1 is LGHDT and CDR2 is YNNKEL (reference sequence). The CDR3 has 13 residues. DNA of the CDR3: TGTGCCAGCAGCCGTACAGGGGGCTACGAGCAGTACTTC. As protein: CASSRTGGYEQYF.

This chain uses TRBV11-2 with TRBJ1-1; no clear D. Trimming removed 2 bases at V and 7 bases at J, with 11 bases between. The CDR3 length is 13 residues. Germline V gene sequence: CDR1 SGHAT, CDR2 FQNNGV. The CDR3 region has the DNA TGTGCCAGCAGCTTATTGTCTTCCGGTGAAGCTTTCTTT. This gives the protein CASSLLSSGEAFF. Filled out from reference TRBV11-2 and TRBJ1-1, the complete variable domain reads EAGVAQSPRYKIIEKRQSVAFWCNPISGHATLYWYQQILGQGPKLLIQFQNNGVVDDSQLPKDRFSAERLKGVDSTLKIQPAKLEDSAVYLCASSLLSSGEAFFGQGTRLTVV.

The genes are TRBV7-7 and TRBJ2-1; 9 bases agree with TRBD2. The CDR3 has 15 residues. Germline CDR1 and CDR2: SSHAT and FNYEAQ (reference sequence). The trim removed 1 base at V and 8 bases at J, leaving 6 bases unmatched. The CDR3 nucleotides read TGTGCCAGCAGCTTAGTTGGCGGGGGGGCTTATGAGCAGTTCTTC. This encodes CASSLVGGGAYEQFF.

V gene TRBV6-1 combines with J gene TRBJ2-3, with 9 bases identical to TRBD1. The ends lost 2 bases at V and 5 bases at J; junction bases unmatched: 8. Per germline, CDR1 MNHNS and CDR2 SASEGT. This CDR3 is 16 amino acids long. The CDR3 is CASSENPTGGRDTQYF. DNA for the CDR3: TGTGCCAGCAGTGAAAATCCGACAGGGGGGAGAGATACGCAGTATTTT.

CDR3 in DNA: TGTGCCAGCGGGGGGGGTGCCCTCTTTAGCACAGATACGCAGTATTTT. It encodes CASGGGALFSTDTQYF. This sequence joins TRBV28 and TRBJ2-3; 7 nucleotides agree with TRBD2. The V gene's germline CDR1 is MDHEN and CDR2 SYDVKM. The CDR3 consists of 16 residues. The ends lost 8 bases at V and 0 bases at J; junction bases unmatched: 11.

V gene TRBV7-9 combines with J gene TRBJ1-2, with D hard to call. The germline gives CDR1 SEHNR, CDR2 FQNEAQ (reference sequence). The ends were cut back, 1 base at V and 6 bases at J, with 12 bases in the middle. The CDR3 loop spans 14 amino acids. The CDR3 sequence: CASSLESGSDGYTF. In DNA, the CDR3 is TGTGCCAGCAGCTTAGAGTCCGGGTCTGATGGCTACACCTTC.

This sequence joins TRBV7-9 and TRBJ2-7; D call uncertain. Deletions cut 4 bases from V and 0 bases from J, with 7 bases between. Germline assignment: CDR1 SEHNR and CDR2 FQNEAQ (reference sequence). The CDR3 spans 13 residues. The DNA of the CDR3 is TGTGCCAGCAGCTCAGACAACTCCTACGAGCAGTACTTC. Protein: CASSSDNSYEQYF. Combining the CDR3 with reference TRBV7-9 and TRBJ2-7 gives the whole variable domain DTGVSQNPRHKITKRGQNVTFRCDPISEHNRLYWYRQTLGQGPEFLTYFQNEAQLEKSRLLSDRFSAERPKGSFSTLEIQRTEQGDSAMYLCASSSDNSYEQYFGPGTRLTVT.

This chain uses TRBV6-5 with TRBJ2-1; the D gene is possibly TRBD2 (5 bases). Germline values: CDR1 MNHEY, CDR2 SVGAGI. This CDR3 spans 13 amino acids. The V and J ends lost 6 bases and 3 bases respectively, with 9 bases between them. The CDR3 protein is CASRPTSYNEQFF. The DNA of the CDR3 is TGTGCCAGCAGGCCCACTAGCTACAATGAGCAGTTCTTC.